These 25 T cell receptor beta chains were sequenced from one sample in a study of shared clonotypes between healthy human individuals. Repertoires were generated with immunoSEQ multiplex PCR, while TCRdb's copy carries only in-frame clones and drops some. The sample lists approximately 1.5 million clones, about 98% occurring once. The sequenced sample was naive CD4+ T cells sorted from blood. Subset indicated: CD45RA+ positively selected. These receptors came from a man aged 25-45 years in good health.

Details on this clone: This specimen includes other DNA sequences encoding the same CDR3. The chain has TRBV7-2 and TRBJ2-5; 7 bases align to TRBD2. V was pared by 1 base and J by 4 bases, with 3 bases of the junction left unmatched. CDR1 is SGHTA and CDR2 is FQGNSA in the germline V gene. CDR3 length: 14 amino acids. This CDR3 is CASSLVSGGETQYF. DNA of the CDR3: TGTGCCAGCAGCTTAGTCTCGGGGGGAGAGACCCAGTACTTC.

The CDR3 bases are TGTGCCAGCAGTTTAGCTGGACACCCAAACTATGGCTACACCTTC. Amino acid sequence: CASSLAGHPNYGYTF. V usage is TRBV27 and J usage is TRBJ1-2; D possibly corresponds to TRBD1 (5 bases). Trimming left V 2 bases short and J 2 bases short, with 12 bases between. The CDR3 runs 15 residues. CDR1 and CDR2 from the germline V gene are MNHEY and SMNVEV (reference sequence).

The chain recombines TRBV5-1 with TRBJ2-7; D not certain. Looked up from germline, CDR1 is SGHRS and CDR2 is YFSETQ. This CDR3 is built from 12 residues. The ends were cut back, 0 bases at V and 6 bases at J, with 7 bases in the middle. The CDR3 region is CASSLGPFEQYF. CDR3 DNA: TGCGCCAGCAGCTTGGGCCCGTTCGAGCAGTACTTC.

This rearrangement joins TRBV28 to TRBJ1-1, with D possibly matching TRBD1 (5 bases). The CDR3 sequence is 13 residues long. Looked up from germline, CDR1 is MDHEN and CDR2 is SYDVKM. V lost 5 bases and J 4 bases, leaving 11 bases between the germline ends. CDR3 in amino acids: CASSTRAVTEAFF. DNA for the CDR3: TGTGCCAGCAGTACCAGGGCGGTCACTGAAGCTTTCTTT.

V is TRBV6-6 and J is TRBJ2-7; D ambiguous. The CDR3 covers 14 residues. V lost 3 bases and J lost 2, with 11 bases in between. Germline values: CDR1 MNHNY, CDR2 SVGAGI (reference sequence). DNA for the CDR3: TGTGCCAGCAGTTATGTGAGGATTCCCTACGAGCAGTACTTC. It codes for CASSYVRIPYEQYF.

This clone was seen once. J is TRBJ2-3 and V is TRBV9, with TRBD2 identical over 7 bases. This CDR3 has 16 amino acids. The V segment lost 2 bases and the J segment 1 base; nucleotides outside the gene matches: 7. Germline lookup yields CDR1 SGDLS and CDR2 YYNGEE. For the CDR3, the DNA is TGTGCCAGCAGCGTGCGGCGGGAGAGTGGCACAGATACGCAGTATTTT. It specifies CASSVRRESGTDTQYF.

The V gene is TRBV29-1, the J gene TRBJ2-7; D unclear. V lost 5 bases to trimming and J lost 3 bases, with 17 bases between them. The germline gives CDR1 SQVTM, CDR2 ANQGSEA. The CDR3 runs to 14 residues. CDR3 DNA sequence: TGCAGCGTTTCACCGGACCCCGCGTACTACGAGCAGTACTTC. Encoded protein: CSVSPDPAYYEQYF.

The CDR3 reads CASSLATSPGAKNIQYF. The CDR3 bases are TGTGCCAGCAGCTTAGCCACATCGCCTGGAGCCAAAAACATTCAGTACTTC. V gene TRBV7-2 combines with J gene TRBJ2-4; D is unresolved. Trimming stripped 0 bases from V and 0 bases from J, with 12 bases between. CDR3 size: 17 residues. CDR1 and CDR2 from the germline V gene are SGHTA and FQGNSA.

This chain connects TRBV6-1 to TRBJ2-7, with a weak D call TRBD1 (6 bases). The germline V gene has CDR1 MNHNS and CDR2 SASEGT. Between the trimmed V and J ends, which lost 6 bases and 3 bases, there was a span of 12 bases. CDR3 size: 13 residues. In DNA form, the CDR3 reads TGTGCCAGCAGGACAGGACTTCTCTACGAGCAGTACTTC. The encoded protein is CASRTGLLYEQYF.

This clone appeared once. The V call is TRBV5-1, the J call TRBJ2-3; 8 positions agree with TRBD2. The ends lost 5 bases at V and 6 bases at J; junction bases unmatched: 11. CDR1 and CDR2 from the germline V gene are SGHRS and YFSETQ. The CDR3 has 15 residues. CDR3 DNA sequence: TGCGCCAGCAGGATAGCGGGACCCTCCGGGGATACGCAGTATTTT. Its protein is CASRIAGPSGDTQYF.

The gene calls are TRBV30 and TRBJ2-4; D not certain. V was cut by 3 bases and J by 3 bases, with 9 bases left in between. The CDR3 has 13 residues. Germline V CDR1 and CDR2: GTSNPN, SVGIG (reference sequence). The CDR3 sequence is CAWRGPGKNIQYF. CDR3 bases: TGTGCCTGGAGAGGGCCCGGCAAAAACATTCAGTACTTC.

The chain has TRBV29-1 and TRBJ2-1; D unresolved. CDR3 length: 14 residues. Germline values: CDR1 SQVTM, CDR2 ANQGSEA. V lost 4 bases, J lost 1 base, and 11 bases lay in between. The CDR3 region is CSVGELGSYNEQFF. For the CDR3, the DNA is TGCAGCGTTGGTGAGCTGGGTTCCTACAATGAGCAGTTCTTC.

The CDR3 protein is CASQPRGTTNEKLFF. CDR3 sequence (DNA): TGTGCCAGTCAGCCGCGGGGGACGACTAATGAAAAACTGTTTTTT. The rearrangement uses TRBV27 and TRBJ1-4; possible D gene TRBD1, 5 bases. This CDR3 spans 15 amino acids. Trimming stripped 9 bases from V and 2 bases from J, with 16 bases between. Germline V gives CDR1 MNHEY, CDR2 SMNVEV (reference sequence).

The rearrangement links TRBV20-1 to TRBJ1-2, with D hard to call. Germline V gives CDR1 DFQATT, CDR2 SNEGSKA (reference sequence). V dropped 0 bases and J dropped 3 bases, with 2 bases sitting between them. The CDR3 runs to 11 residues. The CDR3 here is CSARDHYGYTF. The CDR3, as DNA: TGCAGTGCTAGAGATCACTATGGCTACACCTTC.

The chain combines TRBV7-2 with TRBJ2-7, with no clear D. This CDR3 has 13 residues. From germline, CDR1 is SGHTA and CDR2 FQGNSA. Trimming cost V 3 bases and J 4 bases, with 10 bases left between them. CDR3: CASSFAQGYEQYF. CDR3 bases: TGTGCCAGCAGCTTTGCCCAAGGGTACGAGCAGTACTTC.

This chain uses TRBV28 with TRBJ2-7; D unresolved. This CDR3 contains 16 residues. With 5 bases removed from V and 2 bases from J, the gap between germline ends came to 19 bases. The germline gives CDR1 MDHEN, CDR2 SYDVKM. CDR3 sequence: CASSNPPSTPPYEQYF. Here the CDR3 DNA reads TGTGCCAGCAGTAACCCCCCCTCTACCCCGCCCTACGAGCAGTACTTC.

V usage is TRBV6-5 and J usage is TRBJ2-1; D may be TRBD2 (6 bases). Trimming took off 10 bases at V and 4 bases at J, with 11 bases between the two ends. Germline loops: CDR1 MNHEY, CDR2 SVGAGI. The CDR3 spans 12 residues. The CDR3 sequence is CATQAGYNEQFF. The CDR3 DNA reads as TGTGCCACCCAGGCGGGATACAATGAGCAGTTCTTC.

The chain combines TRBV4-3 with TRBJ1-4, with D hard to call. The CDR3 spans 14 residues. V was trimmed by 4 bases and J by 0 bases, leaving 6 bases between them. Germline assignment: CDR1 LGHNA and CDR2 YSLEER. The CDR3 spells CASSLEATNEKLFF. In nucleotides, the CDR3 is TGCGCCAGCAGCCTAGAAGCAACTAATGAAAAACTGTTTTTT.

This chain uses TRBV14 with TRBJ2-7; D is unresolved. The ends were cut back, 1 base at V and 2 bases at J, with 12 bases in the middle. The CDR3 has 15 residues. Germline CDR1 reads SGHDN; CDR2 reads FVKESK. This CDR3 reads CASSQGLGPAYEQYF. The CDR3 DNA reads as TGTGCCAGCAGCCAAGGGTTGGGTCCGGCCTACGAGCAGTACTTC.

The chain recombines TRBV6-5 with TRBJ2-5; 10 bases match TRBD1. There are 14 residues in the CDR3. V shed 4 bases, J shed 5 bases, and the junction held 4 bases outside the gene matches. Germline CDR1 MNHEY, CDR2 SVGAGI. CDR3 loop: CASSSGTGVETQYF. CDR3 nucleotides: TGTGCCAGCAGTTCCGGGACAGGGGTGGAGACCCAGTACTTC.

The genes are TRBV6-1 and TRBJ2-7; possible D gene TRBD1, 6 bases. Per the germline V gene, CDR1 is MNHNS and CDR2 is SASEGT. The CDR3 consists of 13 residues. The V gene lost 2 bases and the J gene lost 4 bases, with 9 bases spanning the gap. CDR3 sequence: CASSEPGDYEQYF. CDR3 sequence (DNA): TGTGCCAGCAGTGAACCAGGGGATTACGAGCAGTACTTC.

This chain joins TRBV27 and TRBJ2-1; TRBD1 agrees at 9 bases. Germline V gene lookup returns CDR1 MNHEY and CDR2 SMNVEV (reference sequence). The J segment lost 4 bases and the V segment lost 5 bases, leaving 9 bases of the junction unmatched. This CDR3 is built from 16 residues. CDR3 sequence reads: CASSPYRDRVYNEQFF. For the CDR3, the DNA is TGTGCCAGCAGTCCTTACCGGGACAGGGTGTACAATGAGCAGTTCTTC.

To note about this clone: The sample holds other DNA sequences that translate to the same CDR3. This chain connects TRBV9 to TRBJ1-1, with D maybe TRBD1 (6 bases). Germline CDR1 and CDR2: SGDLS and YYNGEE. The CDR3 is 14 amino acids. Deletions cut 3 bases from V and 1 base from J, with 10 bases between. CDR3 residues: CASSGDTRNTEAFF. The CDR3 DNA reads TGTGCCAGCAGCGGGGACACAAGGAACACTGAAGCTTTCTTT.

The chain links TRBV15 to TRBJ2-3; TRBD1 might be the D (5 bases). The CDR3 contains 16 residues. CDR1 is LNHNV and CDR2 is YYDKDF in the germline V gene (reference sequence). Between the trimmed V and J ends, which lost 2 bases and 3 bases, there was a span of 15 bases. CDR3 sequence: CATSRFTGGETDTQYF. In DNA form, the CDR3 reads TGTGCCACCAGCAGATTCACAGGCGGAGAAACAGATACGCAGTATTTT.

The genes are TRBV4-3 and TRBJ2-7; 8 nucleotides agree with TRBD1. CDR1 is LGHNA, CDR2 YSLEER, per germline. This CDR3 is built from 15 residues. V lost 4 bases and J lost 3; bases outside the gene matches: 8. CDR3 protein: CASSLGTGGFYEQYF. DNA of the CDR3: TGCGCCAGCAGCCTTGGGACAGGTGGATTCTACGAGCAGTACTTC.